These T cell receptor beta chains were read from a single sample in a study of technical replicates of blood from several donors. Assay used: immunoSEQ multiplex PCR; TCRdb lists only in-frame clones, some missing. In the table there are about 99,000 clones, 95% of which are singletons. Material for sequencing was T cells isolated from PBMCs. These receptor sequences come from a human donor in good health. Both conserved end residues are part of each CDR3. Fields, in order: clone size, V gene, J gene, D gene, CDR3 protein, CDR3 DNA. D genes are given only for firm matches. Clone size is stated in some rows and not others, as once, few, many or a class when expanded.

>NA|TRBV4-1|TRBJ1-2|NA
CASSQDLGSESFVYGYTF
TGCGCCAGCAGCCAAGATCTCGGGTCAGAGAGTTTTGTCTATGGCTACACCTTC
>NA|TRBV27|TRBJ2-3|NA
CASSSSIRADTQYF
TGTGCCAGCAGTTCCTCTATACGGGCAGATACGCAGTATTTT
>once|TRBV5-1|TRBJ2-7|TRBD1
CASSYGTGVKYEQYF
TGCGCCAGCAGCTACGGGACAGGGGTTAAGTACGAGCAGTACTTC
>once|TRBV5-4|TRBJ2-7|NA
CASSLDRTYEQYF
TGTGCCAGCAGCTTAGACAGGACCTACGAGCAGTACTTC
>once|TRBV28|TRBJ1-5|NA
CASSRRQVLPQPQHF
TGTGCCAGCAGCCGCCGACAGGTATTACCCCAGCCCCAGCATTTT
>NA|TRBV29-1|TRBJ1-2|TRBD1
CSAVTGGANYGYTF
TGCAGCGCGGTGACAGGGGGCGCAAACTATGGCTACACCTTC
>NA|TRBV14|TRBJ1-3|NA
CASSPGVSSGNTIYF
TGTGCCAGCAGCCCAGGGGTGAGCTCTGGAAACACCATATATTTT
>NA|TRBV5-4|TRBJ1-2|NA
CASSLAGWGTGGYTF
TGTGCCAGTAGCTTGGCAGGTTGGGGAACGGGAGGCTACACCTTC
>NA|TRBV20-1|TRBJ1-1|NA
CSASRGGEAFF
TGCAGTGCTTCACGAGGGGGTGAAGCTTTCTTT
>NA|TRBV4-2|TRBJ1-4|NA
CASSLGTFGEKLFF
TGTGCCAGCAGCCTTGGGACATTCGGTGAAAAACTGTTTTTT
>NA|TRBV11-2|TRBJ2-7|TRBD1
CASRPLVRDSGAYEQYF
TGTGCCAGCAGGCCCCTCGTCCGGGACAGCGGCGCCTACGAGCAGTACTTC
>NA|TRBV4-1|TRBJ1-4|TRBD1
CASSQAGQANEKLFF
TGCGCCAGCAGCCAAGCCGGACAGGCTAATGAAAAACTGTTTTTT
>NA|TRBV30|TRBJ1-2|TRBD1
CAWRQGAFDGYTF
TGTGCCTGGAGGCAGGGGGCCTTTGATGGCTACACCTTC
>NA|TRBV12-5|TRBJ1-4|TRBD1
CASGFNRGPTTNEKLFF
TGTGCTAGTGGTTTCAACAGGGGGCCCACAACTAATGAAAAACTGTTTTTT
>NA|TRBV19|TRBJ1-2|TRBD1
CATQRTGTYGYTF
TGTGCCACCCAGAGGACAGGGACCTATGGCTACACCTTC
>NA|TRBV5-1|TRBJ2-7|TRBD2
CASSREGQSYEQYF
TGCGCCAGCAGTCGGGAGGGCCAATCCTACGAGCAGTACTTC
>NA|TRBV5-4|TRBJ2-1|TRBD2
CASSLVAGKNNEQFF
TGTGCCAGCAGCTTGGTAGCGGGGAAAAACAATGAGCAGTTCTTC
>NA|TRBV19|TRBJ2-5|TRBD1
CASRGIYRGLQETQYF
TGTGCCAGTAGGGGAATTTACAGGGGCCTCCAAGAGACCCAGTACTTC
>NA|TRBV14|TRBJ2-1|TRBD2
CASSQRVAGGISEQFF
TGTGCCAGCAGCCAGCGGGTAGCGGGGGGAATAAGTGAGCAGTTCTTC
>NA|TRBV2|TRBJ1-1|NA
CASSDGGSIGTEAFF
TGTGCCAGCAGTGACGGGGGAAGTATCGGCACTGAAGCTTTCTTT
>few|TRBV7-2|TRBJ1-1|NA
CASRISVNTEAFF
TGTGCCAGCAGGATCTCGGTGAACACTGAAGCTTTCTTT
>NA|TRBV28|TRBJ2-7|NA
CASWGQGIAYEQYF
TGTGCTTCGTGGGGGCAGGGGATAGCCTACGAGCAGTACTTC
>NA|TRBV11-3|TRBJ1-3|NA
CASSSYRAGNTIYF
TGTGCCAGCAGCTCTTACAGGGCTGGAAACACCATATATTTT
>NA|TRBV15|TRBJ1-3|NA
CATSRDRGYGNTIYF
TGTGCCACCAGCAGAGACAGGGGATACGGAAACACCATATATTTT
>NA|TRBV28|TRBJ2-3|NA
CASSLSFPRTDTQYF
TGTGCCAGCAGTTTATCGTTTCCCCGGACAGATACGCAGTATTTT
>NA|TRBV27|TRBJ1-2|NA
CASRLVGDTRYTF
TGTGCCAGCAGACTCGTCGGGGACACTAGATACACCTTC
>NA|TRBV11-3|TRBJ2-1|TRBD2
CASSPVAGGNEQFF
TGTGCCAGCAGCCCCGTAGCGGGGGGCAATGAGCAGTTCTTC
>NA|TRBV2|TRBJ2-3|TRBD2
CASTGWAGGVGDTQYF
TGTGCCAGCACTGGATGGGCGGGGGGTGTTGGAGATACGCAGTATTTT
>NA|TRBV6-4|TRBJ1-2|NA
CASSDSHSPGRYGYTF
TGTGCCAGCAGTGACTCTCATTCACCAGGGCGCTATGGCTACACCTTC
>NA|TRBV6-5|TRBJ2-5|TRBD2
CASSPLRGGETQYF
TGTGCCAGCAGTCCCCTGCGGGGGGGGGAGACCCAGTACTTC
>few|TRBV28|TRBJ1-2|NA
CASSLVEGAQGYTF
TGTGCCAGCAGTTTAGTGGAGGGCGCTCAAGGCTACACCTTC
>NA|TRBV19|TRBJ2-2|TRBD1
CASSDSQGANTGELFF
TGTGCCAGTTCCGACTCGCAGGGGGCGAACACCGGGGAGCTGTTTTTT
>NA|TRBV7-9|TRBJ2-4|NA
CASSFEEGDNIQYF
TGTGCCAGCAGCTTCGAAGAAGGAGATAACATTCAGTACTTC
>NA|TRBV14|TRBJ2-7|NA
CASSQEQDPRLYEQYF
TGTGCCAGCAGCCAAGAACAGGACCCCCGACTCTACGAGCAGTACTTC
>NA|TRBV25-1|TRBJ2-7|NA
CASSAGNYYEQYF
TGTGCCAGCAGTGCCGGGAACTACTACGAGCAGTACTTC